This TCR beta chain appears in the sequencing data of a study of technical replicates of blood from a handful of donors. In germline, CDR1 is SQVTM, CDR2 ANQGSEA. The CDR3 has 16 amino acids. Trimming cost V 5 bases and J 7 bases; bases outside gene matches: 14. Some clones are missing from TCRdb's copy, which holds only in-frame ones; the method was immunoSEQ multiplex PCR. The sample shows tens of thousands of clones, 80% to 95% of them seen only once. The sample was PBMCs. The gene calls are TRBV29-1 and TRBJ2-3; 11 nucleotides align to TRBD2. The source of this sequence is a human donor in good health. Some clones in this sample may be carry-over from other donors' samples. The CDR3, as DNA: TGCAGCGTTTCCCCCCATGGTAGCGGGGGGGCTAATACGCAGTATTTT. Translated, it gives CSVSPHGSGGANTQYF.